This entry describes one T cell receptor (beta chain). Time point given: patch test 1, 2 weeks after DPC sensitization. The treatment here: therapeutic diphenylcyclopropenone sensitization with weekly scalp DPC. The source of the sample is a study of human T cells and chemical hapten exposure. TCRdb redid the calling of the RACE reads with MiXCR, one entry per CDR3 protein. The sample has 90,000 to 120,000 distinct CDR3 sequences, about 11% seen once. V was pared by 6 bases and J by 4 bases, with 12 bases of the junction left unmatched. CDR3 length equals 16 residues. V is TRBV12-3 or TRBV12-4 and J is TRBJ1-1, with TRBD1 matching over 9 bases. This material consisted of whole blood, taken in connection with sensitization to the hapten diphenylcyclopropenone (DPC). The sequence came from a woman in her forties with alopecia areata. Some clones in this sample may be carry-over from other donors' samples. The CDR3 nucleotides are TGTGCCAGCAGACGTCCCGGGACAGGGCACGTCACTGAAGCTTTCTTT. Residues: CASRRPGTGHVTEAFF.